This T cell receptor beta chain was recorded in a study of graft-versus-host responses after intestinal transplantation. Study overall: Multivisceral, liver-intestinal, or isolated intestinal transplants were performed in recipients. Study-wide results and caveats: Ileal or blood samples showed some GvH clones first, and such clones were also found in recipient marrow. Peak GvH clone levels in circulation were associated with early post-transplant HvG declines.

Germline CDR1 MNHEY, CDR2 SMNVEV (reference sequence). CDR3 length: 14 residues. Trimming stripped 6 bases from V and 0 bases from J, with 9 bases between. Profiled with immunoSEQ multiplex PCR; TCRdb holds only in-frame clones, not every one. The table lists 9,500 to 15,000 clones, roughly 37% of them singletons. This clone was counted only a few times. The authors plated around 200,000 CFSE-labeled responder cells with around 200,000 irradiated, violet-dye-labeled stimulator cells. Following the reaction, CD3+CD4+ and CD3+CD8+ responders that were proliferating and CFSE-low underwent sorting. Sequencing used alloreactive CD8+ T cells from a mixed lymphocyte reaction culture, obtained before intestinal transplant. Documented subset: CFSE-low proliferating T cells sorted from approximately 6-day pre-transplant mixed lymphocyte reaction (GvH or HvG direction). This rearrangement joins TRBV27 to TRBJ1-5, with D hard to call. The receptor was isolated from a human patient who received an intestinal transplant. CDR3 amino acids: CASSPGYSNQPQHF. The CDR3 region has the DNA TGTGCCAGCAGCCCGGGATATAGCAATCAGCCCCAGCATTTT.